The sequence of this T cell receptor (beta chain) was determined in a study of T cells in Graves' hyperthyroidism and ophthalmopathy. For the study at large: Peripheral blood sampling occurred at initial diagnosis, before any treatment. Study outcomes and limitations: The blood repertoire included most of the expanded thyroid clonotypes above 0.001. Separating ophthalmopathy from stable hyperthyroidism was achieved by a 13 V-J model.

With V trimmed by 3 bases and J by 3 bases, 4 bases remained unmatched. Germline CDR1 reads MNHNS; CDR2 reads SASEGT. CDR3 size: 14 residues. RNA transcripts were the template for amplifying TCR beta CDR3 regions. When the TCR CDR3 underwent first-round RT-PCR, the HTBI primer set was used. One entry per CDR3 protein, called by TCRdb with MiXCR from the multiplex PCR reads. This table holds 200,000 to 250,000 distinct CDR3 sequences, roughly 17% found once. This clonotype was recorded at least ten times. The target antigen is unknown. The TCR was taken from a woman aged 18-35 years with Graves' ophthalmopathy. Sequencing input: blood. This sequence joins TRBV6-1 and TRBJ1-1, with 7 bases identical to TRBD1. Here the CDR3 reads CASSDGQDHTEAFF. The CDR3 DNA reads TGTGCCAGCAGTGACGGACAGGATCACACTGAAGCTTTCTTT.